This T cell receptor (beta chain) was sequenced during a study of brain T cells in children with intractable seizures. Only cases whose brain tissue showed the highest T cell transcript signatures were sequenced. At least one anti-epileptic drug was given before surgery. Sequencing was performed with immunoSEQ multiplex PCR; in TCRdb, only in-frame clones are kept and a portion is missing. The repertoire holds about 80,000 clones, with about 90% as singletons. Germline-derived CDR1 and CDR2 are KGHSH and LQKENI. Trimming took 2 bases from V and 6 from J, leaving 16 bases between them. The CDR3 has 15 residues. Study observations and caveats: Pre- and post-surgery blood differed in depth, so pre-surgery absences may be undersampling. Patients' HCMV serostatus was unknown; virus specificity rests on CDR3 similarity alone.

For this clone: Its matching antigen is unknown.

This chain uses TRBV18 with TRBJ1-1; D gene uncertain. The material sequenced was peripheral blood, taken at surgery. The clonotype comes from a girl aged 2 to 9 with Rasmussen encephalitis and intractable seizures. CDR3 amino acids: CASSPSEVHASEAFF. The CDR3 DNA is TGTGCCAGCTCACCATCCGAGGTTCACGCTTCTGAAGCTTTCTTT.